A single sample gave rise to the 25 T cell receptor beta chains below, sequenced in a study of shared clonotypes between healthy human individuals. TCRdb's copy holds only in-frame clones and misses some; the assay was immunoSEQ multiplex PCR. The table records 400,000 to 600,000 clones, approximately 95% of them present only once. Sequencing used naive CD4+ T cells sorted from blood. Subset meaning: CD45RA+ positively selected. The receptors originated from a woman in her thirties in good health.

This chain joins TRBV11-3 and TRBJ2-3; the D gene could be TRBD1 or TRBD2 (6 bases each). CDR1 is SGHNT and CDR2 is YENEEA in the germline V gene. The CDR3 has 14 residues. Trimming left V 5 bases short and J 4 bases short, with 13 bases between. For the CDR3, the DNA is TGTGCCAGCAGCGCGGGACATTCGGCAGATACGCAGTATTTT. Translated: CASSAGHSADTQYF.

This clone was observed a single time. The V gene is TRBV18, the J gene TRBJ2-1; 9 bases fit TRBD1. Germline V lookup: CDR1 KGHSH, CDR2 LQKENI. The ends lost 5 bases at V and 7 bases at J; junction bases unmatched: 15. This CDR3 comprises 17 residues. The CDR3 nucleotides read TGTGCCAGCTCATTCATACAGGGGGCGAAGGTTGGGAATGAGCAGTTCTTC. Amino acids: CASSFIQGAKVGNEQFF.

The chain links TRBV13 to TRBJ1-1; 7 bases are a match to TRBD1. In germline, CDR1 is PRHDT, CDR2 FYEKMQ (reference sequence). With 2 bases clipped from V and 3 bases from J, the junction kept 3 bases outside the gene matches. The CDR3 length is 14 residues. CDR3 DNA sequence: TGTGCCAGCAGCTTAAGGGGGCTTTACACTGAAGCTTTCTTT. It specifies CASSLRGLYTEAFF.

The gene calls are TRBV5-1 and TRBJ1-2; D may be TRBD1 (5 bases). This CDR3 has 13 residues. Germline V gene lookup returns CDR1 SGHRS and CDR2 YFSETQ. V lost 0 bases and J lost 6, with 9 bases in between. The CDR3 here is CASSLAGINGYTF. The CDR3 DNA reads TGCGCCAGCAGCTTGGCAGGGATTAATGGCTACACCTTC.

The genes are TRBV19 and TRBJ1-4; D is uncertain. The germline V and J ends were trimmed by 1 base and 10 bases, with 10 bases remaining between them. The germline V gene encodes CDR1 LNHDA and CDR2 SQIVND (reference sequence). The CDR3 sequence is 13 residues long. The CDR3 DNA reads TGTGCCAGTAGTATAGCTACGACATCAAAACTGTTTTTT. Encoded protein: CASSIATTSKLFF.

This chain links TRBV19 with TRBJ1-2, with 8 nucleotides matching TRBD1. The CDR3 sequence is 15 residues long. V lost 1 base, J lost 3 bases, and 4 bases stayed unmatched. Germline CDR1 reads LNHDA; CDR2 reads SQIVND (reference sequence). The DNA of the CDR3 is TGTGCCAGTAGTATAGGGACAGGGCTCTACTATGGCTACACCTTC. Its protein is CASSIGTGLYYGYTF.

The chain uses TRBV15 and TRBJ2-7, with D perhaps matching TRBD1 or TRBD2 (5 bases each). Trimming removed 0 bases at V and 0 bases at J, with 9 bases between. The CDR3 is 15 amino acids. The V gene's germline CDR1 is LNHNV and CDR2 YYDKDF (reference sequence). The CDR3 loop is CATSRDAGASYEQYF. CDR3 in DNA: TGTGCCACCAGCAGAGATGCCGGGGCCTCCTACGAGCAGTACTTC. The whole variable domain, filled in from reference TRBV15 and TRBJ2-7, reads DAMVIQNPRYQVTQFGKPVTLSCSQTLNHNVMYWYQQKSSQAPKLLFHYYDKDFNNEADTPDNFQSRRPNTSFCFLDIRSPGLGDTAMYLCATSRDAGASYEQYFGPGTRLTVT.

J is TRBJ2-1 and V is TRBV2; TRBD2 might be the D (5 bases). In germline, CDR1 is SNHLY, CDR2 FYNNEI. The CDR3 runs to 13 residues. V dropped 6 bases and J dropped 5 bases, with 11 bases sitting between them. The CDR3 bases are TGTGCCAGCAGAGGGCGGGCAAACAATGAGCAGTTCTTC. Protein: CASRGRANNEQFF.

The rearrangement joins TRBV7-8 to TRBJ2-7; possible D gene TRBD1, 6 bases. V was pared by 4 bases and J by 1 base, with 17 bases between. Germline assignment: CDR1 SGHVS and CDR2 FQNEAQ. The CDR3 is 16 residues long. The CDR3 loop is CASSWDKDRVSYEQYF. The CDR3 DNA reads TGTGCCAGCAGCTGGGACAAGGACAGAGTTTCCTACGAGCAGTACTTC.

The gene calls are TRBV2 and TRBJ1-5; TRBD1 is a possible D gene (5 bases). CDR3 length: 15 residues. V lost 3 bases to trimming and J lost 0 bases, with 9 bases between them. Germline V gives CDR1 SNHLY, CDR2 FYNNEI. The CDR3 nucleotides are TGTGCCAGCAGTGAGGGGGGGTATAGCAATCAGCCCCAGCATTTT. It specifies CASSEGGYSNQPQHF.

V and J are TRBV27 and TRBJ2-7; a possible D gene is TRBD2 (5 bases). Trimming stripped 5 bases from V and 0 bases from J, with 23 bases between. The germline V gene encodes CDR1 MNHEY and CDR2 SMNVEV (reference sequence). The CDR3 sequence is 18 residues long. The CDR3, as DNA: TGTGCCAGCAGTCGCCGCCGTTCGGGGAATAGGAGCTCCTACGAGCAGTACTTC. Amino acid sequence: CASSRRRSGNRSSYEQYF.

The chain links TRBV11-2 to TRBJ2-5; 11 nucleotides line up with TRBD2. The J call may not be correct, given that the DNA end is closer to TRBJ2-7. The CDR3 extends over 17 amino acids. Germline CDR1 SGHAT, CDR2 FQNNGV. The chain's CDR3 is CASSWGTSGLTTYEQYF. The DNA of the CDR3 is TGTGCCAGCAGCTGGGGGACTAGCGGCCTTACGACCTACGAGCAGTACTTC.

The chain carries TRBV10-2 and TRBJ2-2, with 7 nucleotides matching TRBD1. The CDR3 runs 15 residues. Germline-derived CDR1 and CDR2 are WSHSY and SAAADI. With 6 bases clipped from V and 2 bases from J, the junction kept 6 bases outside the gene matches. The CDR3 coding sequence is TGCGCCAGCAGGTCGACAGGGCCTAACACCGGGGAGCTGTTTTTT. Its protein is CASRSTGPNTGELFF.

The genes are TRBV4-2 and TRBJ1-2; D is perhaps TRBD1 (5 bases). The CDR3 covers 15 residues. Germline V gives CDR1 LGHNA, CDR2 YNFKEQ. V gave up 0 bases and J gave up 6 bases, with 14 bases separating them. The CDR3 DNA sequence: TGTGCCAGCAGCCAAGATGCAGGGAAACGGGATGGCTACACCTTC. Its translation: CASSQDAGKRDGYTF.

The chain is built from TRBV19 and TRBJ1-4, with 11 bases that match TRBD1. CDR1 is LNHDA, CDR2 SQIVND, per germline (reference sequence). The ends lost 10 bases at V and 7 bases at J; junction bases unmatched: 8. The CDR3 runs to 14 residues. The CDR3 DNA reads TGTGCCACCAGGGGGACAGGGGGAGTTGAAAAACTGTTTTTT. Translated, it gives CATRGTGGVEKLFF. The complete variable domain, with remaining parts taken from reference TRBV19 and TRBJ1-4, reads DGGITQSPKYLFRKEGQNVTLSCEQNLNHDAMYWYRQDPGQGLRLIYYSQIVNDFQKGDIAEGYSVSREKKESFPLTVTSAQKNPTAFYLCATRGTGGVEKLFFGSGTQLSVL.

The chain carries TRBV6-1 and TRBJ1-3, with D perhaps TRBD1 (5 bases). Germline V gene lookup returns CDR1 MNHNS and CDR2 SASEGT. Trimming took 3 bases from V and 8 from J, leaving 8 bases between them. The CDR3 totals 12 residues. Here the CDR3 reads CASSDTGYTIYF. CDR3 DNA: TGTGCCAGCAGTGATACAGGATACACCATATATTTT.

V is TRBV27 and J is TRBJ1-2; weak D call: TRBD1 (5 bases). V lost 3 bases, J lost 4 bases, and 12 bases lay in between. Germline V gene sequence: CDR1 MNHEY, CDR2 SMNVEV (reference sequence). The CDR3 is 14 amino acids. The CDR3 region has the DNA TGTGCCAGCAGTTTCATTGGGGGTATCTATGGCTACACCTTC. Encoded protein: CASSFIGGIYGYTF.

The J gene is TRBJ1-1, the V gene TRBV25-1; D is ambiguous. CDR1 MGHDK and CDR2 SYGVNS come from the germline V gene. V was cut by 4 bases and J by 7 bases, with 13 bases left in between. The CDR3 has 13 amino acids. CDR3 protein: CASSGIKRDEAFF. CDR3 nucleotides: TGTGCCAGCAGTGGCATTAAACGGGATGAAGCTTTCTTT.

The chain couples TRBV20-1 to TRBJ2-4; D is ambiguous. Trimming took 3 bases from V and 6 from J, leaving 6 bases between them. This CDR3 is 11 amino acids long. Germline lookup yields CDR1 DFQATT and CDR2 SNEGSKA (reference sequence). The CDR3 sequence is CSASPGNIQYF. The CDR3 DNA reads as TGCAGTGCTAGCCCAGGAAACATTCAGTACTTC.

This sequence joins TRBV30 and TRBJ2-1, with a possible D match to TRBD1 (6 bases). Germline V gene lookup returns CDR1 GTSNPN and CDR2 SVGIG (reference sequence). The V end lost 3 bases, the J end lost 0 bases, and 15 bases lay between the germline ends. The CDR3 is 16 amino acids. CDR3: CAWRRRGIDSYNEQFF. The CDR3 nucleotides are TGTGCCTGGAGACGCAGGGGTATAGACTCCTACAATGAGCAGTTCTTC. The full variable domain, with the rest looked up from reference TRBV30 and TRBJ2-1, is SQTIHQWPATLVQPVGSPLSLECTVEGTSNPNLYWYRQAAGRGLQLLFYSVGIGQISSEVPQNLSASRPQDRQFILSSKKLLLSDSGFYLCAWRRRGIDSYNEQFFGPGTRLTVL.

This clone was detected once. CDR3 loop: CSAIPRGTQYF. CDR3 nucleotides: TGCAGTGCCATCCCACGAGGTACGCAGTATTTT. This chain joins TRBV20-1 and TRBJ2-3; D not certain. CDR1 is DFQATT, CDR2 SNEGSKA, per germline (reference sequence). This CDR3 contains 11 residues. Trimming pared 6 bases from V and 8 bases from J, leaving 12 bases between.

V gene TRBV28 combines with J gene TRBJ1-5, with D tentatively TRBD1 (5 bases). CDR3 length: 15 amino acids. V lost 2 bases, J lost 4 bases, and 12 bases lay in between. Per the germline V gene, CDR1 is MDHEN and CDR2 is SYDVKM. For the CDR3, the DNA is TGTGCCAGCAGTTTACGGAGGGGTGGAAATCAGCCCCAGCATTTT. Translating it yields CASSLRRGGNQPQHF.

The chain links TRBV21-1 to TRBJ2-1; the table gives TRBD2 as D, unverified against the DNA. TRBV21-1 is given as a pseudogene. The length of the CDR3 is 18 residues. The chain's CDR3 is CASSSQGTSESSYNEQFF. DNA of the CDR3: TGTGCCAGCAGCAGCCAAGGGACTAGCGAGAGCTCCTACAATGAGCAGTTCTTC.

The V call is TRBV19, the J call TRBJ2-5, with a weak D call TRBD2 (5 bases). The last part of the DNA fits TRBJ2-7 better; the J call may be wrong. The CDR3 runs to 13 residues. Germline CDR1 and CDR2: LNHDA and SQIVND (reference sequence). CDR3 in amino acids: CATQDWSSYEQYF. In DNA form, the CDR3 reads TGTGCCACCCAGGACTGGAGCTCCTACGAGCAGTACTTC.

This clone was detected only a few times. This specimen includes other DNA sequences encoding the same CDR3. The chain carries TRBV19 and TRBJ1-1; D remains ambiguous. Germline-derived CDR1 and CDR2 are LNHDA and SQIVND (reference sequence). The CDR3 extends over 12 amino acids. The V gene lost 3 bases and the J gene lost 3 bases, with 5 bases spanning the gap. The CDR3 here is CASSIRDTEAFF. The CDR3 nucleotides read TGTGCCAGTAGTATTAGGGACACTGAAGCTTTCTTT.